A single sample gave rise to the 17 T cell receptor beta chains below, sequenced in a study of shared clonotypes between healthy human individuals. Produced via immunoSEQ multiplex PCR; TCRdb's table is partial and in-frame only. Of a few million clones listed, 85% to 95% are singletons. The sample comprised naive CD4+ T cells from PBMCs. Described subset: CD45RA+ positively selected. The receptors were sampled from a young man in good health. Some clones in this sample may be carry-over from other donors' samples.

The rearrangement links TRBV11-2 to TRBJ1-4, with 10 bases that match TRBD1. The V segment lost 2 bases and the J segment 7 bases; nucleotides outside the gene matches: 4. The CDR3 spans 15 residues. Germline assignment: CDR1 SGHAT and CDR2 FQNNGV. The CDR3 loop is CASSLIDRGLEKLFF. In DNA form, the CDR3 reads TGTGCCAGCAGCTTAATCGACAGGGGGCTTGAAAAACTGTTTTTT.

The chain is built from TRBV12-5 and TRBJ1-2; 7 bases agree with TRBD1. With 2 bases clipped from V and 4 bases from J, the junction kept 4 bases outside the gene matches. The CDR3 totals 14 residues. Germline V gene data show CDR1 as LGHNT and CDR2 as FRNRAP. CDR3 in amino acids: CASGLTGTVYGYTF. The CDR3 DNA follows: TGTGCTAGTGGTTTGACTGGGACAGTCTATGGCTACACCTTC.

CDR3 sequence: CASSNLTGTSARSYEQYF. DNA for the CDR3: TGTGCCAGCAGTAACCTAACCGGGACTAGCGCCCGATCCTACGAGCAGTACTTC. V is TRBV6-4 and J is TRBJ2-7, with TRBD2 matching over 10 bases. The trim removed 5 bases at V and 1 base at J, leaving 14 bases unmatched. This CDR3 is 18 amino acids long. In germline, CDR1 is MRHNA, CDR2 SNTAGT.

This chain links TRBV6-5 with TRBJ2-7; 11 nucleotides agree with TRBD2. The V gene's germline CDR1 is MNHEY and CDR2 SVGAGI. Trimming took 6 bases from V and 4 from J; bases not matched to a gene: 8. This CDR3 region has 15 residues. CDR3 sequence (DNA): TGTGCCAGCAGGACACTAGCGGGAGCCTCTTACGAGCAGTACTTC. Residues: CASRTLAGASYEQYF.

This chain links TRBV7-3 with TRBJ1-2, with TRBD1 as a possible D gene (6 bases). Looked up from germline, CDR1 is SGHTA and CDR2 is FQGTGA. The V end lost 1 base, the J end lost 4 bases, and 19 bases lay between the germline ends. There are 17 residues in the CDR3. CDR3 nucleotide sequence: TGTGCCAGCAGCTTAAGTCCAGGGGTGGGAAGTCCCTATGGCTACACCTTC. It translates to CASSLSPGVGSPYGYTF.

This chain connects TRBV27 to TRBJ2-3; D unresolved. This CDR3 contains 12 residues. V lost 8 bases, J lost 2 bases, and 8 bases lay in between. Per the germline V gene, CDR1 is MNHEY and CDR2 is SMNVEV (reference sequence). CDR3 sequence: CASRPFTDTQYF. The CDR3 region has the DNA TGTGCCAGCCGACCTTTCACAGATACGCAGTATTTT.

CDR3 coding DNA: TGTGCCAGCAGCCCGTTGGGGGACAGGGGAACAGATACGCAGTATTTT. Its translation: CASSPLGDRGTDTQYF. The gene calls are TRBV5-6 and TRBJ2-3; 10 nucleotides line up with TRBD1. Per germline, CDR1 SGHDT and CDR2 YYEEEE. The CDR3 runs 16 residues. The J segment lost 3 bases and the V segment lost 4 bases, leaving 8 bases of the junction unmatched.

This sequence joins TRBV19 and TRBJ2-5, with TRBD1 identical over 7 bases. This CDR3 spans 14 amino acids. CDR1 LNHDA and CDR2 SQIVND come from the germline V gene (reference sequence). J was trimmed by 5 bases and V by 5 bases; bases with no gene match: 8. CDR3: CASSSGGVWETQYF. CDR3 bases: TGTGCCAGTAGTTCAGGGGGAGTCTGGGAGACCCAGTACTTC. Full variable domain (rest looked up from reference TRBV19 and TRBJ2-5): DGGITQSPKYLFRKEGQNVTLSCEQNLNHDAMYWYRQDPGQGLRLIYYSQIVNDFQKGDIAEGYSVSREKKESFPLTVTSAQKNPTAFYLCASSSGGVWETQYFGPGTRLLVL.

This chain uses TRBV15 with TRBJ2-7; TRBD2 matches 9 bases. The V gene end was trimmed by 0 bases and the J gene end by 6 bases; junction bases not matched to a gene: 18. The CDR3 consists of 19 residues. Per germline, CDR1 LNHNV and CDR2 YYDKDF (reference sequence). CDR3 nucleotide sequence: TGTGCCACCAGCAGAGAATCGTCTAGCGGGACAGCCCCCTTTCCCGAGCAGTACTTC. Encoded protein: CATSRESSSGTAPFPEQYF.

This chain connects TRBV5-1 to TRBJ1-2; 9 bases align to TRBD1. Per germline, CDR1 SGHRS and CDR2 YFSETQ. This CDR3 comprises 16 residues. J gave up 7 bases and V 4 bases, and 14 bases lay outside the gene matches. CDR3 DNA sequence: TGCGCCAGCAGCCCAGGACAGGGGACAGCTTCCCCTGGCTACACCTTC. This translates into CASSPGQGTASPGYTF. The variable domain in full, with the rest retrieved from reference TRBV5-1 and TRBJ1-2, is KAGVTQTPRYLIKTRGQQVTLSCSPISGHRSVSWYQQTPGQGLQFLFEYFSETQRNKGNFPGRFSGRQFSNSRSEMNVSTLELGDSALYLCASSPGQGTASPGYTFGSGTRLTVV.

This clone was observed a single time. This chain connects TRBV18 to TRBJ2-2; D gene uncertain. Deletions cut 6 bases from V and 0 bases from J, with 14 bases between. CDR3 length: 16 amino acids. Germline V gene data show CDR1 as KGHSH and CDR2 as LQKENI. DNA of the CDR3: TGTGCCAGCTCTAAAAATAGGCTAGCGAACACCGGGGAGCTGTTTTTT. Amino acid sequence: CASSKNRLANTGELFF.

This chain uses TRBV29-1 with TRBJ1-2, with a possible D match to TRBD1 (6 bases). V dropped 6 bases and J dropped 3 bases, with 17 bases sitting between them. CDR1 is SQVTM, CDR2 ANQGSEA, per germline. The CDR3 has 14 residues. The chain's CDR3 is CSVWHQGLDYGYTF. CDR3 nucleotide sequence: TGCAGCGTCTGGCATCAGGGGTTAGACTATGGCTACACCTTC.

Comment on this clone: Different DNA sequences within this sample yield the same CDR3. The chain links TRBV28 to TRBJ2-1; 7 bases are a match to TRBD2. Unmatched junction bases numbered 6, after V lost 2 bases and J lost 5 bases. This CDR3 region has 15 residues. The germline gives CDR1 MDHEN, CDR2 SYDVKM. The CDR3: CASSLTGTMNNEQFF. CDR3 DNA sequence: TGTGCCAGCAGTTTAACCGGGACTATGAACAATGAGCAGTTCTTC.

The V and J genes are TRBV6-6 and TRBJ1-2; TRBD1 matches 7 bases. The trim removed 6 bases at V and 4 bases at J, leaving 11 bases unmatched. Per germline, CDR1 MNHNY and CDR2 SVGAGI (reference sequence). This CDR3 region has 15 residues. The DNA of the CDR3 is TGTGCCAGCAGGAGAGGACAGGAAGGGACCTATGGCTACACCTTC. This codes for CASRRGQEGTYGYTF.

The chain combines TRBV19 with TRBJ2-3; weak D call: TRBD1 (6 bases). Trimming cost V 7 bases and J 5 bases, with 16 bases left between them. Germline V gene sequence: CDR1 LNHDA, CDR2 SQIVND (reference sequence). CDR3 size: 14 residues. The CDR3 DNA follows: TGTGCCAGTACTCTCCGGGACAATGAAGATACGCAGTATTTT. Its translation: CASTLRDNEDTQYF.

This chain uses TRBV18 with TRBJ1-5; no definite D call. Trimming removed 6 bases from V and 4 bases from J, with 13 bases in between. This CDR3 is 14 amino acids long. Germline lookup yields CDR1 KGHSH and CDR2 LQKENI. CDR3 loop: CASSSTDGNQPQHF. The CDR3 DNA sequence: TGTGCCAGCTCTTCTACGGACGGGAATCAGCCCCAGCATTTT.

The chain employs TRBV7-2 and TRBJ2-5, with TRBD2 matching 8 bases. The germline gives CDR1 SGHTA, CDR2 FQGNSA. V shed 1 base and J 3 bases; nucleotides not matched to a gene: 7. The CDR3 runs 16 residues. In DNA, the CDR3 is TGTGCCAGCAGCTTAGTCGCCAGCGGGAGAGAAGAGACCCAGTACTTC. Protein sequence: CASSLVASGREETQYF.